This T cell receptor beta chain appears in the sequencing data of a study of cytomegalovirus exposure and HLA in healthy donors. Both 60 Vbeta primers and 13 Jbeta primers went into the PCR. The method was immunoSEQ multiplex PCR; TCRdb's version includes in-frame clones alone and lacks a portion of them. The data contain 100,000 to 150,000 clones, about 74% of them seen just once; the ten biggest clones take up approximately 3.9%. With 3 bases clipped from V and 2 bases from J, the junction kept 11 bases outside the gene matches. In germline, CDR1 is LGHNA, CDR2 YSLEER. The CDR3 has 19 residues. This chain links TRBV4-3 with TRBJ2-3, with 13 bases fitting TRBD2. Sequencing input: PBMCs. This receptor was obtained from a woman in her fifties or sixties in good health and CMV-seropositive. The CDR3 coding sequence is TGCGCCAGCAGCCACCGGACTAGCGGGGGAGTCCAACACACAGATACGCAGTATTTT. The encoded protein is CASSHRTSGGVQHTDTQYF.